A single sample gave rise to the 3 T cell receptor beta chains below, sequenced in a study of blood T cells in healthy people across ages. PCR was performed a second time for about 7 to 11 cycles using a sample-barcoded 5' primer and a J-beta primer mix. TCRdb re-called the 5' RACE reads with MiXCR, one entry per CDR3 protein. The data contain hundreds of thousands of distinct CDR3 sequences, about 53% of them singletons. The sequenced sample was blood. These receptors came from a man aged 55 to 70 in good health.

This rearrangement joins TRBV27 to TRBJ2-5, with D hard to call. This CDR3 region has 14 residues. With 6 bases removed from V and 7 bases from J, the gap between germline ends came to 18 bases. Germline CDR1 MNHEY, CDR2 SMNVEV (reference sequence). CDR3 DNA sequence: TGTGCCAGCAGCGCCAAAATTTTAACCGGGACCCAGTACTTC. It encodes CASSAKILTGTQYF.

The rearrangement links TRBV29-1 to TRBJ2-1; 10 bases are shared with TRBD2. Germline-derived CDR1 and CDR2 are SQVTM and ANQGSEA. V was pared by 4 bases and J by 10 bases, with 16 bases of the junction left unmatched. This CDR3 has 16 amino acids. The CDR3 here is CSVGEALAGYGGEQFF. CDR3 sequence (DNA): TGCAGCGTTGGGGAGGCACTAGCGGGGTACGGCGGGGAGCAGTTCTTC.

This clonotype showed up just a few times. The chain uses TRBV4-1 and TRBJ2-1, with D uncertain. Germline-derived CDR1 and CDR2 are MGHRA and YSYEKL. The CDR3 length is 14 residues. The ends were cut back, 3 bases at V and 8 bases at J, with 14 bases in the middle. For the CDR3, the DNA is TGCGCCAGCAGCCAGTTTAGAGCCAAGCATGAGCAGTTCTTC. Its protein is CASSQFRAKHEQFF.